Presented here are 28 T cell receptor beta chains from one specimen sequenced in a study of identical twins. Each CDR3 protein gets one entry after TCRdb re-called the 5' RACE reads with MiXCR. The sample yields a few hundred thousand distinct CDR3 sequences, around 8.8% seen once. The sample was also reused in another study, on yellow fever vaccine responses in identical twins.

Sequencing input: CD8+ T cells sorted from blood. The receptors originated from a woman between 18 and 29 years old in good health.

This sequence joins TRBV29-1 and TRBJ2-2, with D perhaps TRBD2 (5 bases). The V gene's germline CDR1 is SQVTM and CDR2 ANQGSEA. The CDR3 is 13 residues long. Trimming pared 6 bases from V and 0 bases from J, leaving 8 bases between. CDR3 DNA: TGCAGCGTGATGGACTCGAACACCGGGGAGCTGTTTTTT. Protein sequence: CSVMDSNTGELFF.

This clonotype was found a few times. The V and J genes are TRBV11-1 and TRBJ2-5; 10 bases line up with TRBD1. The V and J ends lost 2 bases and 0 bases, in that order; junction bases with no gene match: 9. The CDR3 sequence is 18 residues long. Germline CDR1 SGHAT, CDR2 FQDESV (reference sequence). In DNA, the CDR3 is TGTGCCAGCAGCTTATCGGGGCTCGACAGGGGGCACCAAGAGACCCAGTACTTC. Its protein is CASSLSGLDRGHQETQYF.

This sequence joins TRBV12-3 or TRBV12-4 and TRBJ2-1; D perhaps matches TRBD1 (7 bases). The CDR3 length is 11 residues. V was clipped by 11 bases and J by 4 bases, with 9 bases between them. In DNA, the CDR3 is TGTGCCGCAGGGGGGTACAATGAGCAGTTCTTC. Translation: CAAGGYNEQFF.

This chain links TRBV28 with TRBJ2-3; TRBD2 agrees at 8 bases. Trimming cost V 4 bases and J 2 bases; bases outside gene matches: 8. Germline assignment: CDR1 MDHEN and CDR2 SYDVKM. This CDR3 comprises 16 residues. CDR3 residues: CASSSGLGGYTDTQYF. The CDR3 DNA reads TGTGCCAGCAGTTCGGGACTAGGAGGCTACACAGATACGCAGTATTTT.

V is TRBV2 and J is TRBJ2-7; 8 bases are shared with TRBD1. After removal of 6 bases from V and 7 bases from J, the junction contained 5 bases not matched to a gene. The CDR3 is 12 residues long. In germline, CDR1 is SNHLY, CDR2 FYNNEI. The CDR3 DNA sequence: TGTGCCAGCAGGGACAGGGTCTGGGAGCAGTACTTC. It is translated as CASRDRVWEQYF.

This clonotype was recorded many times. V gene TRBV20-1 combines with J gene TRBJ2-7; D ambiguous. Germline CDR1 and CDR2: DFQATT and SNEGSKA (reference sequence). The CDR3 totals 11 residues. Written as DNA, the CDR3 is TGCAGCCTCCCTGCAGGCTACGAGCAGTACTTC. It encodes CSLPAGYEQYF.

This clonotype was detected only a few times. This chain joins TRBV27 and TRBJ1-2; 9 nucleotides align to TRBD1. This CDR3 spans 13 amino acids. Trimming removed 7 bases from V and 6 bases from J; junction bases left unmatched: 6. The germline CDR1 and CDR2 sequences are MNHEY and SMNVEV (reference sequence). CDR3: CASTQTGGDGYTF. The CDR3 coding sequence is TGTGCCAGCACTCAGACAGGGGGGGATGGCTACACCTTC.

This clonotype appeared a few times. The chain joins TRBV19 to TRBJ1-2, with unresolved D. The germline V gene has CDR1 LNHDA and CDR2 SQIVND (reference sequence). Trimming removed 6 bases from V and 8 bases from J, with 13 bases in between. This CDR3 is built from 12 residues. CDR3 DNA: TGTGCCAGTAGCGTCGGAGCTTTAGGCTACACCTTC. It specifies CASSVGALGYTF.

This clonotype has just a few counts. CDR3 sequence: CSARDSETYEQYF. The CDR3 nucleotides are TGCAGTGCCCGGGACAGCGAGACCTACGAGCAGTACTTC. The rearrangement links TRBV20-1 to TRBJ2-7, with 7 bases matching TRBD1. Germline V gene data show CDR1 as DFQATT and CDR2 as SNEGSKA (reference sequence). There are 13 residues in the CDR3. The V gene end was trimmed by 6 bases and the J gene end by 2 bases; junction bases not matched to a gene: 7.

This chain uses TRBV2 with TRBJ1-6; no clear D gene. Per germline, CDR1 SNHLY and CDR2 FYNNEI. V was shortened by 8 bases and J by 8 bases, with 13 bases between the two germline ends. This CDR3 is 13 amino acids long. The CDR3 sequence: CASVSQYDSPLHF. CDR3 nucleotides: TGTGCCAGCGTCTCCCAATACGATTCACCCCTCCACTTT.

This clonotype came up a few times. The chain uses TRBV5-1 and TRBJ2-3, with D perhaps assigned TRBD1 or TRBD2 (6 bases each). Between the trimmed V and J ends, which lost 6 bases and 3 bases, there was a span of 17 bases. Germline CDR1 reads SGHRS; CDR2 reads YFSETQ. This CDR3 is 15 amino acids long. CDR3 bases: TGCGCCAGCACCCACAGGGAACTAGCAACAGATACGCAGTATTTT. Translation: CASTHRELATDTQYF.

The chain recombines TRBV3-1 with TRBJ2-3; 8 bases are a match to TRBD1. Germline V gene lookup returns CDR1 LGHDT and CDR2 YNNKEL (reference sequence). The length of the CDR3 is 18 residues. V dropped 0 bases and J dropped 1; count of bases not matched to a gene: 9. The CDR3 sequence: CASSQDATGQGGTDTQYF. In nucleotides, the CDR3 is TGTGCCAGCAGCCAAGATGCCACTGGACAGGGTGGCACAGATACGCAGTATTTT.

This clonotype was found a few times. The CDR3 loop is CASRDSPPNTEAFF. As DNA, the CDR3 is TGTGCCAGTAGAGACTCCCCCCCGAACACTGAAGCTTTCTTT. J is TRBJ1-1 and V is TRBV28; D remains unclear. CDR1 and CDR2 from the germline V gene are MDHEN and SYDVKM. Trimming took 9 bases from V and 1 from J, leaving 15 bases between them. The CDR3 contains 14 residues.

The CDR3 protein is CGDTTKNIQYF. CDR3 sequence (DNA): TGTGGGGACACCACCAAAAACATTCAGTACTTC. The V call is TRBV6-5, the J call TRBJ2-4, with D tentatively TRBD1 (6 bases). Germline values: CDR1 MNHEY, CDR2 SVGAGI. The CDR3 totals 11 residues.

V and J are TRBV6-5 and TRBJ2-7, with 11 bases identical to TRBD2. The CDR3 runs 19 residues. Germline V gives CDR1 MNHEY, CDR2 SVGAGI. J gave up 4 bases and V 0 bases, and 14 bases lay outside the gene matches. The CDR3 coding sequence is TGTGCCAGCAGTTACTCGCCTAGCGGGAGGTCGAGACCCCCTTACGAGCAGTACTTC. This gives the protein CASSYSPSGRSRPPYEQYF.

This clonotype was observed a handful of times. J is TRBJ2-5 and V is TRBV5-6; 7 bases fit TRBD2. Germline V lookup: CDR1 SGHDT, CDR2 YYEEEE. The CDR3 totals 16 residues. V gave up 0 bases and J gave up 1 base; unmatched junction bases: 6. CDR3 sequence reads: CASSLGSGPFQETQYF. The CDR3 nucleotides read TGTGCCAGCAGCTTGGGTAGCGGGCCGTTCCAAGAGACCCAGTACTTC.

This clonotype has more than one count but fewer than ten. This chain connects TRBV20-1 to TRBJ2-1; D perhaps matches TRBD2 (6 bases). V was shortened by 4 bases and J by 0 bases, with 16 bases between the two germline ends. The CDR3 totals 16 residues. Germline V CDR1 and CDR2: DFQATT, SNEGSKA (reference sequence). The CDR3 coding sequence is TGCAGTGCTATGAGCCTTGGGGGGAGCTCCTACAATGAGCAGTTCTTC. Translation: CSAMSLGGSSYNEQFF.

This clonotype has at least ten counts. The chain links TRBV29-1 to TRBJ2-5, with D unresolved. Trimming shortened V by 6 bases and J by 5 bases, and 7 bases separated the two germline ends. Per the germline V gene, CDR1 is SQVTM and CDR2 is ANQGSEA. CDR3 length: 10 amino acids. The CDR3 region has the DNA TGCAGCGTGGTTCTGGAGACCCAGTACTTC. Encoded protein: CSVVLETQYF. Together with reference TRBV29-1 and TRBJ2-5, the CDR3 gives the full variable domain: SAVISQKPSRDICQRGTSLTIQCQVDSQVTMMFWYRQQPGQSLTLIATANQGSEATYESGFVIDKFPISRPNLTFSTLTVSNMSPEDSSIYLCSVVLETQYFGPGTRLLVL.

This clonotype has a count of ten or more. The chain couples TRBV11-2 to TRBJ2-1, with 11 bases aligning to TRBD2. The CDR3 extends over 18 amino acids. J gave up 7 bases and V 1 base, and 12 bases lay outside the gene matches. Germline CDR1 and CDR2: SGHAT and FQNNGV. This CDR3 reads CASSLGLGVAGGPNEQFF. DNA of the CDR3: TGTGCCAGCAGCTTAGGTCTAGGGGTAGCGGGGGGGCCTAATGAGCAGTTCTTC.

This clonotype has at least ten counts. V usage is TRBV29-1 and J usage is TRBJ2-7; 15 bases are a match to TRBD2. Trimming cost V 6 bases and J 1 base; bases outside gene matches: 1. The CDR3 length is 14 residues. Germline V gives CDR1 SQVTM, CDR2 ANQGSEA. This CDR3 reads CSVGTSGRSYEQYF. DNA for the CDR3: TGCAGCGTAGGGACTAGCGGGAGGTCCTACGAGCAGTACTTC.

CDR3 sequence reads: CASSHYQGSNQPQHF. CDR3 nucleotide sequence: TGTGCCAGCAGTCATTATCAGGGGTCCAATCAGCCCCAGCATTTT. The genes are TRBV27 and TRBJ1-5, with a weak D call TRBD1 (6 bases). In germline, CDR1 is MNHEY, CDR2 SMNVEV (reference sequence). The CDR3 runs 15 residues. V was cut by 5 bases and J by 3 bases, with 14 bases left in between.

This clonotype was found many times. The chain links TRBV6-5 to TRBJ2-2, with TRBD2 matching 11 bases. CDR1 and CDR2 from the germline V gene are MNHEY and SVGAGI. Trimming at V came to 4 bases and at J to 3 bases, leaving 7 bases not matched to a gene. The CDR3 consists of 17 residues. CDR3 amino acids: CASSSPELAGDTGELFF. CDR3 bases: TGTGCCAGCAGTTCCCCCGAACTAGCGGGAGACACCGGGGAGCTGTTTTTT.

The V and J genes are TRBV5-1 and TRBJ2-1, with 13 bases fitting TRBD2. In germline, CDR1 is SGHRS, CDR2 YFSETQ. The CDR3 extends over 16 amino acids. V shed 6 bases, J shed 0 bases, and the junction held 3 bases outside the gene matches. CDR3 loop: CASKLAGGSSYNEQFF. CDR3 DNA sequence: TGCGCCAGCAAACTAGCGGGGGGGAGCTCCTACAATGAGCAGTTCTTC.

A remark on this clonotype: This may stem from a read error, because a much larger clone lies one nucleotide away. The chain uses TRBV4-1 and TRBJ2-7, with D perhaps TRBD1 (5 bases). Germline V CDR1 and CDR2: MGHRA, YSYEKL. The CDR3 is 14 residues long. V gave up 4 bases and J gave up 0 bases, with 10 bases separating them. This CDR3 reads CASSPLDNSYEQYF. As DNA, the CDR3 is TGCGCCAGCAGCCCACTGGACAACTCCTACGAGCAGTACTTC.

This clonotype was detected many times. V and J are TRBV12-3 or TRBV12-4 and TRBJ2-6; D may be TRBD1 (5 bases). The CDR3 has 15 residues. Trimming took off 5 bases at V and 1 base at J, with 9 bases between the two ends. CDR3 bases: TGTGCCAGCAGTCTAGGGGCTTCTGGGGCCAACGTCCTGACTTTC. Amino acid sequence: CASSLGASGANVLTF.

CDR3 DNA sequence: TGTGCCAGCAGTTTTATCGTGGGAACGGAGACCCAGTACTTC. As protein: CASSFIVGTETQYF. V gene TRBV28 combines with J gene TRBJ2-5, with D uncertain. Germline values: CDR1 MDHEN, CDR2 SYDVKM. Trimming stripped 3 bases from V and 5 bases from J, with 13 bases between. The CDR3 totals 14 residues. The full variable domain, its missing parts supplied by reference TRBV28 and TRBJ2-5, is DVKVTQSSRYLVKRTGEKVFLECVQDMDHENMFWYRQDPGLGLRLIYFSYDVKMKEKGDIPEGYSVSREKKERFSLILESASTNQTSMYLCASSFIVGTETQYFGPGTRLLVL.

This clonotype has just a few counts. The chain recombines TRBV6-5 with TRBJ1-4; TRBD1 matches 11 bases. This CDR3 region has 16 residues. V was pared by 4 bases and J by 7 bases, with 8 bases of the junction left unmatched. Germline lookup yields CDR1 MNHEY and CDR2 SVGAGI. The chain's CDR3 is CASSWAPGQGGEKLFF. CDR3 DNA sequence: TGTGCCAGCAGTTGGGCCCCGGGACAGGGGGGTGAAAAACTGTTTTTT.

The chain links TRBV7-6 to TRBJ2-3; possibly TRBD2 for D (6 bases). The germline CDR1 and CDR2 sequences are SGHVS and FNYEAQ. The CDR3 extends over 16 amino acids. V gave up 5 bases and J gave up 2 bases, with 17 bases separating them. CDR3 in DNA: TGTGCCAGCAGCCCAAGACTAGATGATGTCACAGATACGCAGTATTTT. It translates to CASSPRLDDVTDTQYF.